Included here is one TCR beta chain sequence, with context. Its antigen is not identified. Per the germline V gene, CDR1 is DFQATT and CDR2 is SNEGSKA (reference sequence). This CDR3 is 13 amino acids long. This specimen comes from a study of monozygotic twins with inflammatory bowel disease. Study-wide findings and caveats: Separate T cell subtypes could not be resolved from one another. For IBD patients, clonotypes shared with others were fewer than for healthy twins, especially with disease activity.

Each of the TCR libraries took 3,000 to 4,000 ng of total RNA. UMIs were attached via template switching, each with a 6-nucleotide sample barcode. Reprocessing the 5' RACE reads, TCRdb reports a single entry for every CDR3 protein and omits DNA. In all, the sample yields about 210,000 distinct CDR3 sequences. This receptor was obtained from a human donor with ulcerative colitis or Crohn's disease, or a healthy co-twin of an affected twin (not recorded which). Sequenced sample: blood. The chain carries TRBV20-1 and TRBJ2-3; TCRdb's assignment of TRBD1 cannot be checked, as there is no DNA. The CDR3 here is CSAKPGTTDTQYF.